The T cell receptor (beta chain) described here comes from a study of blood T cell repertoires in COVID-19. Background on the study: The samples span acute and convalescent COVID-19 from the United States, Italy and Spain.

As handled by the study authors: For nucleated cells, counts were estimated from reference gene primer amplification. Using immunoSEQ multiplex PCR, the repertoire was profiled, and TCRdb retains in-frame clones only, with some absent. V and J calls and clone size follow that table, whereas D and trimming were derived from the DNA. The table shows approximately 490,000 clones, with around 85% occurring only once. The CDR3 length is 14 residues. Looked up from germline, CDR1 is SGHRS and CDR2 is YFSETQ. The ends were cut back, 0 bases at V and 5 bases at J, with 11 bases in the middle. Recruits, aged roughly 18 to 100 years, lived in 25 or so US areas.

Material for sequencing was PBMCs or T cells enriched from blood (not recorded which). J is TRBJ1-1 and V is TRBV5-1; a possible D gene is TRBD1 (6 bases). The clonotype originates from a woman aged 60-75 years who had recovered from COVID-19. CDR3 nucleotide sequence: TGCGCCAGCAGCTTGGGGGCCCAGGGGACTGAAGCTTTCTTT. Amino acid sequence: CASSLGAQGTEAFF.